These T cell receptor beta chains were read from a single sample in a study of T cell responses to AZD1222 COVID-19 vaccine. Data came from immunoSEQ multiplex PCR; TCRdb stores just in-frame clones and leaves some out. The table includes roughly 200,000 clones, approximately 91% detected once. Material: peripheral blood, obtained 28 days after the second AZD1222 dose. The receptor source for this set is an adult who received the AZD1222 COVID-19 vaccine. CDR3s include the opening cysteine and the closing phenylalanine or tryptophan. Fields, in order: clone size, J gene, V gene, D gene, CDR3 protein, CDR3 DNA. A D gene is named only where the DNA matches it firmly. Size tells how often a clone was seen (once, few, many) or the class of an expanded clone, and some rows leave it out.

NA	TRBJ1-4	TRBV4-1	TRBD1	CASSQGGTGDEKLFF	TGCGCCAGCAGCCAAGGGGGGACAGGGGATGAAAAACTGTTTTTT
NA	TRBJ1-1	TRBV27	NA	CASSPRGRNTEAFF	TGTGCCAGCAGTCCCCGGGGCCGGAACACTGAAGCTTTCTTT
NA	TRBJ1-5	TRBV6-5	TRBD1	CASRSQGARREPQHF	TGTGCCAGCAGAAGCCAGGGGGCGCGCAGGGAGCCCCAGCATTTT
NA	TRBJ2-7	TRBV30	NA	CAWIVGNSYEQYF	TGTGCCTGGATAGTGGGTAACTCCTACGAGCAGTACTTC
NA	TRBJ1-2	TRBV6-1	TRBD1	CASSESGTGGDYGYTF	TGTGCCAGCAGTGAATCTGGGACAGGGGGAGACTATGGCTACACCTTC
NA	TRBJ1-1	TRBV29-1	NA	CSAKQSTEAFF	TGCAGCGCAAAGCAGAGCACTGAAGCTTTCTTT
few	TRBJ2-7	TRBV30	TRBD2	CAWSFKAGGGYEQYF	TGTGCCTGGAGTTTCAAAGCGGGAGGAGGATACGAGCAGTACTTC
NA	TRBJ1-1	TRBV7-2	NA	CASSLVDYGGTEAFF	TGTGCCAGCAGCTTAGTAGATTACGGGGGCACTGAAGCTTTCTTT
NA	TRBJ2-1	TRBV28	NA	CASSPPGAQNEQFF	TGTGCCAGCAGCCCCCCGGGGGCGCAAAATGAGCAGTTCTTC
NA	TRBJ2-2	TRBV7-3	NA	CASSSPVSANTGELFF	TGTGCCAGCAGCTCCCCGGTTAGCGCGAACACCGGGGAGCTGTTTTTT
NA	TRBJ2-1	TRBV5-4	NA	CASSSPTSRGRYNEQFF	TGTGCCAGCAGCTCCCCCACGAGCAGGGGACGGTACAATGAGCAGTTCTTC
NA	TRBJ2-1	TRBV21-1	NA	CASSKVKLLAGPTTSNEQFF	TGTGCCAGCAGCAAAGTCAAATTGCTAGCGGGGCCTACGACAAGCAATGAGCAGTTCTTC
few	TRBJ2-7	TRBV28	TRBD1	CASSLPPGQPNWEQYF	TGTGCCAGCAGTTTACCCCCGGGACAGCCTAACTGGGAGCAGTACTTC
NA	TRBJ1-2	TRBV5-1	TRBD1	CASSGGQGVKGGYTF	TGCGCCAGCAGCGGGGGACAGGGGGTGAAGGGTGGCTACACCTTC
NA	TRBJ2-6	TRBV7-2	NA	CASSLVGEKTGANVLTF	TGTGCCAGCAGCTTAGTAGGGGAGAAAACTGGGGCCAACGTCCTGACTTTC
once	TRBJ1-2	TRBV10-2	TRBD1	CASSPVTGAYGYTF	TGCGCCAGCAGTCCGGTAACAGGGGCGTATGGCTACACCTTC
NA	TRBJ2-3	TRBV7-9	NA	CASSFLSGGTDTQYF	TGTGCCAGCAGCTTTCTCTCAGGCGGAACAGATACGCAGTATTTT
once	TRBJ2-1	TRBV7-2	TRBD2	CASSLSGRAGNEQFF	TGTGCCAGCAGCCTAAGCGGGAGGGCTGGCAATGAGCAGTTCTTC
NA	TRBJ2-1	TRBV29-1	NA	CSVEGGHSTYNEQFF	TGCAGCGTTGAAGGGGGACATTCGACTTACAATGAGCAGTTCTTC
many	TRBJ1-4	TRBV5-3	NA	CASALRPADEKLFF	TGTGCCAGTGCATTGCGGCCGGCGGATGAAAAACTGTTTTTT
NA	TRBJ2-2	TRBV3-1/TRBV3-2	NA	CASSQAVLYGDGTGELFF	TGTGCCAGCAGCCAAGCGGTACTGTACGGGGATGGCACCGGGGAGCTGTTTTTT
NA	TRBJ2-7	TRBV13	NA	CASSSPGAEIQYF	TGTGCCAGCAGCTCCCCCGGGGCGGAGATTCAGTACTTC
NA	TRBJ2-4	TRBV4-1	NA	CASSQGGQVGAKNIQYF	TGCGCCAGCAGCCAAGGTGGGCAGGTTGGAGCCAAAAACATTCAGTACTTC
NA	TRBJ2-1	TRBV7-7	NA	CASSLGGWLNEQFF	TGTGCTAGCAGCTTAGGAGGCTGGCTCAATGAGCAGTTCTTC
NA	TRBJ2-3	TRBV20-1	NA	CSASLRELGDTQYF	TGCAGTGCTAGTCTCCGGGAGTTGGGAGATACGCAGTATTTT
NA	TRBJ2-6	TRBV7-9	NA	CASSPPILTEVLTF	TGTGCCAGCAGCCCCCCGATCCTTACAGAGGTCCTGACTTTC
NA	TRBJ2-2	TRBV7-3	NA	CASSLFVRVGGTGELFF	TGTGCCAGCAGCTTATTCGTCCGGGTAGGGGGCACCGGGGAGCTGTTTTTT
NA	TRBJ1-1	TRBV10-3	NA	CATTRLTDSGGAFF	TGTGCCACCACCCGTTTGACCGACTCCGGGGGAGCTTTCTTT
NA	TRBJ1-2	TRBV7-2	TRBD1	CASSSRQGDYTF	TGTGCCAGCAGCTCCCGACAGGGGGACTACACCTTC
NA	TRBJ1-4	TRBV28	NA	CASTGQLNEKLFF	TGTGCCAGCACTGGACAGTTAAATGAAAAACTGTTTTTT
NA	TRBJ1-4	TRBV9	TRBD1	CASSVGTGIKLFF	TGTGCCAGCAGCGTGGGGACAGGGATCAAACTGTTTTTT
NA	TRBJ2-2	TRBV3-1/TRBV3-2	TRBD2	CASSPPGGGRPSGELFF	TGTGCCAGCAGCCCGCCCGGTGGCGGGAGGCCATCTGGGGAGCTGTTTTTT
NA	TRBJ2-7	TRBV4-1	NA	CASSQIAAGTDYEQYF	TGCGCCAGCAGCCAAATTGCTGCCGGGACGGACTACGAGCAGTACTTC
NA	TRBJ1-1	TRBV10-1	TRBD1	CASSDQGAIAFF	TGCGCCAGCAGTGATCAGGGGGCGATAGCTTTCTTT
NA	TRBJ1-2	TRBV5-4	NA	CASSSTGGDYGYTF	TGTGCCAGCAGCTCAACAGGAGGGGACTATGGCTACACCTTC
NA	TRBJ1-2	TRBV5-4	NA	CASRRWVNYGYTF	TGTGCCAGCCGCCGATGGGTTAACTATGGCTACACCTTC
NA	TRBJ1-1	TRBV19	NA	CASSILAGESGTEAFF	TGTGCCAGTAGTATACTGGCAGGGGAGTCGGGCACTGAAGCTTTCTTT
NA	TRBJ1-5	TRBV18	NA	CASSPLGKGQPQHF	TGTGCCAGCTCACCATTGGGGAAGGGTCAGCCCCAGCATTTT
NA	TRBJ1-5	TRBV28	NA	CASSEEQVSNQPQHF	TGTGCCAGCAGTGAAGAACAGGTGAGCAATCAGCCCCAGCATTTT
NA	TRBJ2-3	TRBV5-1	NA	CASSLAYRRTDTQYF	TGCGCCAGCAGCTTGGCCTACAGACGCACAGATACGCAGTATTTT
NA	TRBJ2-2	TRBV6-5	NA	CASSYPDRVGELFF	TGTGCCAGCAGTTACCCTGACCGGGTCGGGGAGCTGTTTTTT
NA	TRBJ1-5	TRBV7-2	NA	CASSLAGQINQPQHF	TGTGCCAGCAGCTTAGCTGGGCAGATCAATCAGCCCCAGCATTTT